The 8 T cell receptor beta chains below were found in one sample sequenced in a study of OX40 agonist ivuxolimab in advanced cancers. Clones were read by immunoSEQ multiplex PCR, and TCRdb kept only the in-frame ones, dropping some. This sample yields around 90,000 clones, of which over 80% are seen a single time; less than 8% belongs to the top ten. The sample consisted of CD4+ or CD8+ T cells sorted from blood, taken in a trial of the OX40 agonist ivuxolimab. These receptors were taken from an adult with an advanced solid tumor such as melanoma, head and neck, liver or kidney cancer.

This clone was observed a few times. The V and J genes are TRBV2 and TRBJ2-1; the D is unclear. The CDR3 length is 13 residues. V was clipped by 7 bases and J by 1 base, with 8 bases between them. Germline loops: CDR1 SNHLY, CDR2 FYNNEI. Here the CDR3 DNA reads TGTGCCAGCAAGGACGGTTCCTACAATGAGCAGTTCTTC. This encodes CASKDGSYNEQFF.

The chain recombines TRBV2 with TRBJ2-1; TRBD2 might be the D (6 bases). V lost 1 base, J lost 8 bases, and 15 bases lay in between. Germline values: CDR1 SNHLY, CDR2 FYNNEI. This CDR3 is 15 amino acids long. This CDR3 is CASSEVDREFDEQFF. In DNA, the CDR3 is TGTGCCAGCAGTGAAGTGGACCGGGAGTTCGATGAGCAGTTCTTC.

The chain couples TRBV9 to TRBJ2-7; 8 bases are a match to TRBD2. Germline V lookup: CDR1 SGDLS, CDR2 YYNGEE. The CDR3 is 17 amino acids. The V gene end was trimmed by 4 bases and the J gene end by 6 bases; junction bases not matched to a gene: 18. The CDR3 spells CASSPTSGLSAGGEQYF. The DNA of the CDR3 is TGTGCCAGCAGCCCTACTAGCGGTCTATCCGCGGGAGGCGAGCAGTACTTC. Based on the CDR3 plus reference TRBV9 and TRBJ2-7, the full variable domain is DSGVTQTPKHLITATGQRVTLRCSPRSGDLSVYWYQQSLDQGLQFLIQYYNGEERAKGNILERFSAQQFPDLHSELNLSSLELGDSALYFCASSPTSGLSAGGEQYFGPGTRLTVT.

The chain carries TRBV6-1 and TRBJ1-5; the D is unclear. The ends were cut back, 6 bases at V and 5 bases at J, with 11 bases in the middle. This CDR3 is 13 amino acids long. Germline CDR1 and CDR2: MNHNS and SASEGT. The CDR3 DNA follows: TGTGCCAGCAGCAACATCGATGATCAGCCCCAGCATTTT. Translated: CASSNIDDQPQHF.

This clone came up once. This chain links TRBV27 with TRBJ2-7, with a weak D call TRBD1 (6 bases). Germline V gene data show CDR1 as MNHEY and CDR2 as SMNVEV (reference sequence). The V and J ends lost 3 bases and 2 bases respectively, with 11 bases between them. The CDR3 is 14 residues long. CDR3 DNA: TGTGCCAGCAGTTTTCTCAGGGGACCCTACGAGCAGTACTTC. It is translated as CASSFLRGPYEQYF.

The rearrangement joins TRBV11-3 to TRBJ2-4, with TRBD2 matching over 10 bases. The CDR3 extends over 16 amino acids. V was pared by 5 bases and J by 4 bases, with 8 bases of the junction left unmatched. CDR1 SGHNT and CDR2 YENEEA come from the germline V gene. In DNA form, the CDR3 reads TGTGCCAGCAGCCCCCCTTTGGGACTAGCGAAAAACATTCAGTACTTC. Protein product: CASSPPLGLAKNIQYF.

The gene calls are TRBV16 and TRBJ2-5; the match to TRBD1 covers 8 bases. The J call is doubtful: the DNA matches TRBJ2-7 better. The CDR3 loop spans 13 amino acids. The germline CDR1 and CDR2 sequences are KGHSY and FQNENV. CDR3 DNA: TGTGCCAGCAGCCAACAGGGGGCAGGCGAGCAGTACTTC. Its protein is CASSQQGAGEQYF.

The chain couples TRBV5-4 to TRBJ1-3; no reliable D call. The germline V gene encodes CDR1 SGHNT and CDR2 YYREEE (reference sequence). V shed 1 base and J shed 0 bases, with 8 bases lying between them. This CDR3 region has 15 residues. The DNA for the CDR3 is TGTGCCAGCAGCTTGAGCGTGGACTCTGGAAACACCATATATTTT. Its translation is CASSLSVDSGNTIYF.